What follows describes a single T cell receptor (beta chain). Its antigen is unidentified. The source of the sample is a study of identical twins. General observations from the study: Out-of-frame sharing of TCR alpha in monozygotic twins was underestimated by models. Conclusions relied on cross-sectional statistical analysis, not following the same donors. The abundant beta clonotypes from cord blood had fewer insertions, and memory repertoires had none of this.

Template switching introduced a universal primer site, and the cDNA bore unique molecular identifiers. One entry per CDR3 protein, called by TCRdb with MiXCR from the 5' RACE reads. The sample lists hundreds of thousands of distinct CDR3 sequences, approximately 13% occurring once. The CDR3 sequence is 17 residues long. Trimming removed 10 bases at V and 2 bases at J, with 24 bases between. CDR1 ENHRY and CDR2 SYGVKD come from the germline V gene. These same data were also listed under a study on yellow fever vaccine responses in identical twins.

The sequence was collected from a young woman in good health. The sequenced sample consisted of PBMCs. The chain joins TRBV10-3 to TRBJ2-4; a weak D match, TRBD1 (6 bases). The CDR3: CATTPRAQGVSKNIQYF. CDR3 DNA sequence: TGTGCCACCACCCCCAGGGCACAGGGAGTCTCCAAAAACATTCAGTACTTC.